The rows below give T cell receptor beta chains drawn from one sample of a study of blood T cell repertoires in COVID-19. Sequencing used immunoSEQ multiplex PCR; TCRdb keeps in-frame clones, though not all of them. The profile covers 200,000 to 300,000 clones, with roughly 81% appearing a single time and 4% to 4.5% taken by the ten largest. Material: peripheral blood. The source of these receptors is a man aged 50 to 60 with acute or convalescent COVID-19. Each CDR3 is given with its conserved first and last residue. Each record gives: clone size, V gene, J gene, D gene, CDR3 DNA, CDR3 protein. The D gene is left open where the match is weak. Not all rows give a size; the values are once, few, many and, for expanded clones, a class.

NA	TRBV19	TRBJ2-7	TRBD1	TGTGCCAGTAACCGACAGGGTTCCTACGAGCAGTACTTC	CASNRQGSYEQYF
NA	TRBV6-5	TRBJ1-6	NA	TGTGCCAGCAGTTACGGGGGGGGCCCCTATAATTCACCCCTCCACTTT	CASSYGGGPYNSPLHF
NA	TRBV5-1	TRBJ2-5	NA	TGCGCCAGCAGCAACCCCGGGGAGACGGGGGCCCAGTACTTC	CASSNPGETGAQYF
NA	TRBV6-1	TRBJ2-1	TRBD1	TGTGCCAGCAGTCGGACAGGGGGAGATCGGAATGAGCAGTTCTTC	CASSRTGGDRNEQFF
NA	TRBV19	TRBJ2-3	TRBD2	TGTGCCAGTGGACTAGCGGGTTTTACAGATACGCAGTATTTT	CASGLAGFTDTQYF
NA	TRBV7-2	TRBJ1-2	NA	TGTGCCAGCAGCTTAGTCAGACCTCGGGGCTATGGCTACACCTTC	CASSLVRPRGYGYTF
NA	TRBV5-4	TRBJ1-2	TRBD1	TGTGCCAGCAGCCCACAGGGGGCTGATGGCTACACCTTC	CASSPQGADGYTF
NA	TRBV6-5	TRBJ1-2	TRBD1	TGTGCCAGCAGTCGAAGGGGACAGGCGGGTGGCTACACCTTC	CASSRRGQAGGYTF
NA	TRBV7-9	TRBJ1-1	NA	TGTGCCAGCAGCTTAACGGGAGGGATCGTTAAGAACACTGAAGCTTTCTTT	CASSLTGGIVKNTEAFF
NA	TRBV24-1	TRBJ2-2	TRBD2	TGTGCCACCAGTGATACGACCGCCAGCGGGGGAAACACCGGGGAGCTGTTTTTT	CATSDTTASGGNTGELFF
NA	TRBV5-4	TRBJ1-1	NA	TGTGCCAGCAAAACAGGGCAGTTGAACACTGAAGCTTTCTTT	CASKTGQLNTEAFF
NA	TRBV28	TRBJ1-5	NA	TGTGCCAGCAGTTTAAGCTTTGGAGGGGCTTCGGGACAGCCCCAGCATTTT	CASSLSFGGASGQPQHF
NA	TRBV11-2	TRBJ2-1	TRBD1	TGTGCCAGCAGCCCAGGGGGGACAGGGCTCAATGAGCAGTTCTTC	CASSPGGTGLNEQFF
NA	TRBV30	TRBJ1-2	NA	TGTGCCTGGAGTAACGAACAGCCCTATGGCTACACCTTC	CAWSNEQPYGYTF
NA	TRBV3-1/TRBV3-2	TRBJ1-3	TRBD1	TGTGCCAGCAGCCTCCTAGACAGGGACGGAAACACCATATATTTT	CASSLLDRDGNTIYF
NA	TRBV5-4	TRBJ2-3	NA	TGTGCCAGCAGCTTAGGACAGGGAGGGGGGGCAGATACGCAGTATTTT	CASSLGQGGGADTQYF
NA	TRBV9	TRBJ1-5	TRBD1	TGTGCCAGCAGCGCACACGGGACAGTCAATCAGCCCCAGCATTTT	CASSAHGTVNQPQHF
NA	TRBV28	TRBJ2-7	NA	TGTGCCAGCAGTTTAGGGACAACCCCCTACGAGCAGTACTTC	CASSLGTTPYEQYF
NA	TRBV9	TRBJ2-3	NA	TGTGCCAGCAGCGAACGGAGTGTACACACAGATACGCAGTATTTT	CASSERSVHTDTQYF
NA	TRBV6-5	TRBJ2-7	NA	TGTGCCAGCAGTTACCGGGGGTCCTCCTACGAGCAGTACTTC	CASSYRGSSYEQYF
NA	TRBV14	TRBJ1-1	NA	TGTGCCAGCAGCCAAGTTGCGGACACTGAAGCTTTCTTT	CASSQVADTEAFF
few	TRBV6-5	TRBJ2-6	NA	TGTGCCAGCACAGGAAACCCTTCTGGGGCCAACGTCCTGACTTTC	CASTGNPSGANVLTF
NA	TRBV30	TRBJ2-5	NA	TGTGCCTGGAGTCCAGGGCCAGGGGAGACCCAGTACTTC	CAWSPGPGETQYF
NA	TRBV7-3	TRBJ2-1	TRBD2	TGTGCCAGCAGCGGCGGACTAGCGGGAGATGAGCAGTTCTTC	CASSGGLAGDEQFF
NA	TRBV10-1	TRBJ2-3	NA	TGCGCCAGCGGTCCCAGCGCAGATACGCAGTATTTT	CASGPSADTQYF
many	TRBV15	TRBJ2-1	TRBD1	TGTGCCACCAGACCAGACAGGGTGGCCTACAATGAGCAGTTCTTC	CATRPDRVAYNEQFF
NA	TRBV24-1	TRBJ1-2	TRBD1	TGTGCCACCAGTGATACCGGGACAGGGTATGGCTACACCTTC	CATSDTGTGYGYTF
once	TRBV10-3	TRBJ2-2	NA	TGTGCCATCAGTGAGTCCCTAGAAGCGCGCACCGGGGAGCTGTTTTTT	CAISESLEARTGELFF
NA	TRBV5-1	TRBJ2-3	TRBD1	TGCGCCAGCAGCTTGACAGGGGTGTGGGATACGCAGTATTTT	CASSLTGVWDTQYF
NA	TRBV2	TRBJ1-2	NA	TGTGCCAGCAGTGATTACAGTCCAACGTATGGCTACACCTTC	CASSDYSPTYGYTF
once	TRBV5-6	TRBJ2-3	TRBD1	TGTGCCAGCAGCTACGACCGGGACAGGGTTCGGAGGACAGATACGCAGTATTTT	CASSYDRDRVRRTDTQYF
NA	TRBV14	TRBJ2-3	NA	TGTGCCAGCAGCCTATCTAGGCGTTCCACAGATACGCAGTATTTT	CASSLSRRSTDTQYF
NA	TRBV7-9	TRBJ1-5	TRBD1	TGTGCCAGCAGCTATGACAGGGAGAATCAGCCCCAGCATTTT	CASSYDRENQPQHF
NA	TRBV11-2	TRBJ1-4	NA	TGTGCCAGCAGTTCCTCGGTCCGCCGGGAAAAACTGTTTTTT	CASSSSVRREKLFF
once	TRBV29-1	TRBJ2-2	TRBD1	TGCAGCGCTCTGGACAGGGGATCCACCGGGGAGCTGTTTTTT	CSALDRGSTGELFF
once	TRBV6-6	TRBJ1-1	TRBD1	TGTGCCAGCAGGCCCCGGACAGGGCACACTGAAGCTTTCTTT	CASRPRTGHTEAFF
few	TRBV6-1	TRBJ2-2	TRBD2	TGTGCCAGCAGTGAAGGGGGGGGTAACACCGGGGAGCTGTTTTTT	CASSEGGGNTGELFF